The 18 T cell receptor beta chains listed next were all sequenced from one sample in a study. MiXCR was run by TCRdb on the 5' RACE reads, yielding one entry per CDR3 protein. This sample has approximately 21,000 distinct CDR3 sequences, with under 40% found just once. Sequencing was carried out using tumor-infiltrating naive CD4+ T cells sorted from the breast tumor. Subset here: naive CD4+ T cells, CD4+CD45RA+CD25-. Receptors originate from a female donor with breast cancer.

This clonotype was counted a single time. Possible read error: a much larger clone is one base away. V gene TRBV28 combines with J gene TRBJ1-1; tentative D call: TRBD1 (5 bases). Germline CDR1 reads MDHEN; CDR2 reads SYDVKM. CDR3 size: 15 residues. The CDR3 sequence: CASSPTSGGNTDAFF. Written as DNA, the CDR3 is TGTGCCAGCAGTCCTACCTCCGGGGGGAACACTGATGCTTTCTTT.

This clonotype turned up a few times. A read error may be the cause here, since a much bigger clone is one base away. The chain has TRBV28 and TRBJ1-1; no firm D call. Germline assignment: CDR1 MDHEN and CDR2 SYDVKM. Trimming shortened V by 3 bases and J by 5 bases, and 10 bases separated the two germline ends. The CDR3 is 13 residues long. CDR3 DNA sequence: TGTGCCAGCAGTTTGGAGCGGAGAACTGAAGCTTTCTTT. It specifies CASSLERRTEAFF.

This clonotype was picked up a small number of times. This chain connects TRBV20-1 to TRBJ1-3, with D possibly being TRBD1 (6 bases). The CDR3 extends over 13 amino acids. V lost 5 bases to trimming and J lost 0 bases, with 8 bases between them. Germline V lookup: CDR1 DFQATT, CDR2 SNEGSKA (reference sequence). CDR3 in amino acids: CSAPGASGNTIYF. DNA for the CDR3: TGCAGTGCTCCAGGGGCCTCTGGAAACACCATATATTTT.

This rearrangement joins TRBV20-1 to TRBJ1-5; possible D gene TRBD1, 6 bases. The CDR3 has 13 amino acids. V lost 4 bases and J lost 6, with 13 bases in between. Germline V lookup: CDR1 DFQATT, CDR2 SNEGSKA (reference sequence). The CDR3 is CSAKGTPSQPQHF. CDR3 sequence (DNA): TGCAGTGCTAAGGGGACACCCAGTCAGCCCCAGCATTTT.

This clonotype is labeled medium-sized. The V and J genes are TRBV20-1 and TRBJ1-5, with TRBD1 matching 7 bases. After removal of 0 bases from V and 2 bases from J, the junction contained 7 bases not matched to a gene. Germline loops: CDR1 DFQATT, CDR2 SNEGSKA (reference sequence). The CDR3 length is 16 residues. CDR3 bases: TGCAGTGCTAGAGATCTACAGGGGCCGGGCAATCAGCCCCAGCATTTT. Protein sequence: CSARDLQGPGNQPQHF.

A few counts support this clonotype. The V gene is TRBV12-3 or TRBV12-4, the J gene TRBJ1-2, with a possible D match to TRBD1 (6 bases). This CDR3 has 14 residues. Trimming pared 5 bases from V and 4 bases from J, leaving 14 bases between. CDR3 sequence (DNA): TGTGCCAGCAGTCTGGGGGCAGGCGGCTATGGCTACACCTTC. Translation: CASSLGAGGYGYTF.

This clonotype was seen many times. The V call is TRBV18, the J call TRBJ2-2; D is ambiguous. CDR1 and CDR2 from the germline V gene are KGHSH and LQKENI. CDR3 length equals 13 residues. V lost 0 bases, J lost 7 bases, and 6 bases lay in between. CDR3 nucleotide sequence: TGTGCCAGCTCACCACCACCAATCGGGGAGCTGTTTTTT. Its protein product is CASSPPPIGELFF.

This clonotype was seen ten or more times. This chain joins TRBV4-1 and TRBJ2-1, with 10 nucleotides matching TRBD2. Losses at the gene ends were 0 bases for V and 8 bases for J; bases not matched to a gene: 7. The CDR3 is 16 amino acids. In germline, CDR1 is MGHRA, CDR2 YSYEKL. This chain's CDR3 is CASSQDPSGRVYEQFF. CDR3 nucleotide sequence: TGCGCCAGCAGCCAAGATCCCAGCGGGAGGGTTTATGAGCAGTTCTTC.

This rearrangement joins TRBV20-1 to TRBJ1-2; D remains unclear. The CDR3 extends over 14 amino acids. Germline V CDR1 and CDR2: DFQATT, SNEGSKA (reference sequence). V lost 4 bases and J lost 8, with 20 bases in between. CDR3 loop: CSAKVGTKFWGYTF. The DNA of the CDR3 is TGCAGTGCTAAAGTTGGCACGAAGTTTTGGGGCTACACCTTC.

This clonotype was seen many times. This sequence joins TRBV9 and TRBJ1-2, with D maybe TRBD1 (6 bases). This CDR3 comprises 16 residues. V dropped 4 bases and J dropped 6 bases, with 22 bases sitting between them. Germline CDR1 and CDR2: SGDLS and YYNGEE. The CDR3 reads CASSPRRASGVHGYTF. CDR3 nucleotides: TGTGCCAGCAGCCCTCGGCGCGCCTCAGGGGTCCATGGCTACACCTTC.

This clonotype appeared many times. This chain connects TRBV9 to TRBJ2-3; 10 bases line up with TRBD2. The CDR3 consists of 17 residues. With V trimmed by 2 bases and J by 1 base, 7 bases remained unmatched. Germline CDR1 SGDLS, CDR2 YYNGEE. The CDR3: CASSVRPGTSGTDTQYF. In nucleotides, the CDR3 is TGTGCCAGCAGCGTCCGCCCCGGGACTAGCGGCACAGATACGCAGTATTTT.

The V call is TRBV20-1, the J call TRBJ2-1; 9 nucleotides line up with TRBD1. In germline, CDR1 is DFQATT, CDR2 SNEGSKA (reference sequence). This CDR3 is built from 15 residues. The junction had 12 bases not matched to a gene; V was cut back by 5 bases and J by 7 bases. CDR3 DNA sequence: TGCAGTGCTTGGGTACGGGACAGGGCATATAATGAGCAGTTCTTC. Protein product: CSAWVRDRAYNEQFF.

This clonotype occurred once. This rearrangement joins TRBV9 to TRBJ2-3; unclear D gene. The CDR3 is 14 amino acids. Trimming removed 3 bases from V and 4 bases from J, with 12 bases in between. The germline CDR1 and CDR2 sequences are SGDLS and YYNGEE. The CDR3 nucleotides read TGTGCCAGCAGCGCCGGTTCTCGCGCAGATACGCAGTATTTT. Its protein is CASSAGSRADTQYF. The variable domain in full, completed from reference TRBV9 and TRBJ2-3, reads DSGVTQTPKHLITATGQRVTLRCSPRSGDLSVYWYQQSLDQGLQFLIQYYNGEERAKGNILERFSAQQFPDLHSELNLSSLELGDSALYFCASSAGSRADTQYFGPGTRLTVL.

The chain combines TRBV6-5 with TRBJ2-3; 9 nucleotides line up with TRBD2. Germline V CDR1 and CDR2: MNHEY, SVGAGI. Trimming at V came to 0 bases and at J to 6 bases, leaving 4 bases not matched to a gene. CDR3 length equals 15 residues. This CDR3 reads CASSYSSGRMDTQYF. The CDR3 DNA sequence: TGTGCCAGCAGTTACTCGAGCGGGAGGATGGATACGCAGTATTTT.

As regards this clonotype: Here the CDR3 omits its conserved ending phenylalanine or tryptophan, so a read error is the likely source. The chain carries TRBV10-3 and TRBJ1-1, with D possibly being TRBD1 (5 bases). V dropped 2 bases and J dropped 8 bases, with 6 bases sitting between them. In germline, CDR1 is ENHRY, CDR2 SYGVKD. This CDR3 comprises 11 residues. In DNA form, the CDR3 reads TGTGCCATCAGTGAGAGGGGCGAAGCTTTCTCT. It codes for CAISERGEAFS.

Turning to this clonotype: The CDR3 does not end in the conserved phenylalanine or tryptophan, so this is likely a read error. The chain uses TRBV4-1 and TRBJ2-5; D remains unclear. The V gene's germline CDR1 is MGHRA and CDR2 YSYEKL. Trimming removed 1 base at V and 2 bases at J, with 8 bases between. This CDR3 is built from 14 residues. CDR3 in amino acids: CASSQAPRQETQYS. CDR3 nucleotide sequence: TGCGCCAGCAGCCAAGCACCGCGGCAAGAGACCCAGTACTCC.

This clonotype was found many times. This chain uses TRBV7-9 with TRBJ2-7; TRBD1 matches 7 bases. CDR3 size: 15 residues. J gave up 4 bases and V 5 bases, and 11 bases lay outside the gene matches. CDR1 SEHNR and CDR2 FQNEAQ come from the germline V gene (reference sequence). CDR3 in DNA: TGTGCCAGCAGCCCTACCAACAGGGGCTCATACGAGCAGTACTTC. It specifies CASSPTNRGSYEQYF.

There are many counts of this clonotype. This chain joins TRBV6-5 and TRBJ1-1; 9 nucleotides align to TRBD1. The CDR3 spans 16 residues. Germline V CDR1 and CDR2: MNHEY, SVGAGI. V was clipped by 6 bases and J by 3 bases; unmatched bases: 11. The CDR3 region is CASSPGTGKSYTEAFF. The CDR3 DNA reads TGTGCCAGCAGCCCCGGGACAGGGAAGTCTTACACTGAAGCTTTCTTT.